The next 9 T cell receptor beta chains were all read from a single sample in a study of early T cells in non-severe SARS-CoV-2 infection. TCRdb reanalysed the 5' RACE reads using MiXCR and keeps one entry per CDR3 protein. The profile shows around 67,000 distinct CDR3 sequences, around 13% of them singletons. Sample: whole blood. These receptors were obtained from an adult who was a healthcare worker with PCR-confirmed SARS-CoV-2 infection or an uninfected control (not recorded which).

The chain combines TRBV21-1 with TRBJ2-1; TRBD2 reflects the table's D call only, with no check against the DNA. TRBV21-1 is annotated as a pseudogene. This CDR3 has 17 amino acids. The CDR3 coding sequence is TGTGCCAGCAGCATAGGGACTAGCCGGAGCTCCTACAATGAGCAGTTCTTC. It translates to CASSIGTSRSSYNEQFF.

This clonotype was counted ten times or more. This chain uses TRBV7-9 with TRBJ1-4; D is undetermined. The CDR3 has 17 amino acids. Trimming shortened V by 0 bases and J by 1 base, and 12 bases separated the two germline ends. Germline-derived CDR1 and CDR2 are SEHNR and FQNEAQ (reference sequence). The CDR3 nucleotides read TGTGCCAGCAGCTTAGCGCTATCCTCGGGAACTAATGAAAAACTGTTTTTT. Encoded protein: CASSLALSSGTNEKLFF. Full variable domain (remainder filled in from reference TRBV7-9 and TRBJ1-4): DTGVSQNPRHKITKRGQNVTFRCDPISEHNRLYWYRQTLGQGPEFLTYFQNEAQLEKSRLLSDRFSAERPKGSFSTLEIQRTEQGDSAMYLCASSLALSSGTNEKLFFGSGTQLSVL.

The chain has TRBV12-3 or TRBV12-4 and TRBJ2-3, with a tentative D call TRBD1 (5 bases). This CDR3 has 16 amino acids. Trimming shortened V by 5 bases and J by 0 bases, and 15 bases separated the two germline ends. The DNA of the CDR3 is TGTGCCAGCAGTCCCGTCAGGGCAGAGAGCACAGATACGCAGTATTTT. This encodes CASSPVRAESTDTQYF.

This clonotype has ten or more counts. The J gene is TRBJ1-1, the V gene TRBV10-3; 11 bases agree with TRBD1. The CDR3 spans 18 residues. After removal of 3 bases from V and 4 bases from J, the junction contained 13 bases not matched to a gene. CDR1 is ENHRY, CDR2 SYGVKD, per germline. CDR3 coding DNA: TGTGCCATCAGTGACCTCGGACAGGGGGCGTGGGGAGGCACTGAAGCTTTCTTT. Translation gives CAISDLGQGAWGGTEAFF.

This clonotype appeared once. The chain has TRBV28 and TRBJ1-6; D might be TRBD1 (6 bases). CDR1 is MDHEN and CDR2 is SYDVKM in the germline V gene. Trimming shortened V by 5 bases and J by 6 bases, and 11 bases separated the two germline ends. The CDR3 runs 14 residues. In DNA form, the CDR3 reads TGTGCCAGCAGTCCACAGGGAAGTAATTCACCCCTCCACTTT. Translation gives CASSPQGSNSPLHF. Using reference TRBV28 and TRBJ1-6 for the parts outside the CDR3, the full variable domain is DVKVTQSSRYLVKRTGEKVFLECVQDMDHENMFWYRQDPGLGLRLIYFSYDVKMKEKGDIPEGYSVSREKKERFSLILESASTNQTSMYLCASSPQGSNSPLHFGNGTRLTVT.

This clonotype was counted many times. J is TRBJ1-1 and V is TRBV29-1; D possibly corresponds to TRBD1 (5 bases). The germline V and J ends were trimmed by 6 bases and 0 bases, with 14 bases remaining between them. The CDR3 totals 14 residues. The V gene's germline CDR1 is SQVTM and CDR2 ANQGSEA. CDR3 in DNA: TGCAGCGTAGCCTACAGGTTAATGAACACTGAAGCTTTCTTT. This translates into CSVAYRLMNTEAFF.

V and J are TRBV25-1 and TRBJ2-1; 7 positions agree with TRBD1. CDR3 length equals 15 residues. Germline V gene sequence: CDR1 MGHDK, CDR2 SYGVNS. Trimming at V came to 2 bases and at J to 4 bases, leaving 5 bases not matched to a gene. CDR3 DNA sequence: TGTGCCAGCAGTGAAGCAGGGGGAGTATACAATGAGCAGTTCTTC. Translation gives CASSEAGGVYNEQFF.

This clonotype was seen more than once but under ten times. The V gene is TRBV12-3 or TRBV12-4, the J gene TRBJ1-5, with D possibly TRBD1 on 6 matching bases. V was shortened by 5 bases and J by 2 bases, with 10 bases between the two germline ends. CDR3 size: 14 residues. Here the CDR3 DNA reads TGTGCCAGCAGTCGGACAGTTGGCAATCAGCCCCAGCATTTT. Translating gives CASSRTVGNQPQHF.

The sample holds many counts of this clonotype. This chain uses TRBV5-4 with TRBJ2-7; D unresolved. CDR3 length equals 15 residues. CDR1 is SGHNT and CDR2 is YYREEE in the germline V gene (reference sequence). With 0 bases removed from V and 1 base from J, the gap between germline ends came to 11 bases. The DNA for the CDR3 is TGTGCCAGCAGCTTGGGGGGATTTACGTCCTACGAGCAGTACTTC. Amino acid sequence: CASSLGGFTSYEQYF.